This T cell receptor beta chain was retrieved from a study of control samples from healthy donors and cancer patients. CDR1 and CDR2 from the germline V gene are SGHDT and YYEEEE. This CDR3 contains 14 residues. V trimming: 2 bases; J trimming: 4 bases; junction bases outside the gene matches: 5. This table comes from immunoSEQ multiplex PCR, and its TCRdb copy is limited to in-frame clones, with some not included. This table holds 110,000 or so clones, 82% found once. Sequenced input: blood. The chain couples TRBV5-6 to TRBJ2-5, with TRBD1 matching over 7 bases. The sequence was obtained from a man aged 18-30 years in good health. The DNA of the CDR3 is TGTGCCAGCAGCTTTAGCTCAGGGGGAGAGACCCAGTACTTC. Amino acid sequence: CASSFSSGGETQYF.